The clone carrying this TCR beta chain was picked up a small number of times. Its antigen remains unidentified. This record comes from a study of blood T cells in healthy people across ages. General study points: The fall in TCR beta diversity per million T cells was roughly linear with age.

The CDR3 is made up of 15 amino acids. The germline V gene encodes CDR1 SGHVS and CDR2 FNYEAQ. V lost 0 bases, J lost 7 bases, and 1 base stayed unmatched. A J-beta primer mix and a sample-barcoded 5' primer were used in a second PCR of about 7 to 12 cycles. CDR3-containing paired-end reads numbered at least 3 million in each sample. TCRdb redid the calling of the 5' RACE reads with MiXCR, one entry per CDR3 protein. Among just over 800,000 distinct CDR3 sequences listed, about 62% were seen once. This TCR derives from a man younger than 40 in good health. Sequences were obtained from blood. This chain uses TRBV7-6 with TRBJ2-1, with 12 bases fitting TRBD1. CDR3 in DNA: TGTGCCAGCAGCTTAGCGGGACAGGGGGCGAATGAGCAGTTCTTC. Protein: CASSLAGQGANEQFF.